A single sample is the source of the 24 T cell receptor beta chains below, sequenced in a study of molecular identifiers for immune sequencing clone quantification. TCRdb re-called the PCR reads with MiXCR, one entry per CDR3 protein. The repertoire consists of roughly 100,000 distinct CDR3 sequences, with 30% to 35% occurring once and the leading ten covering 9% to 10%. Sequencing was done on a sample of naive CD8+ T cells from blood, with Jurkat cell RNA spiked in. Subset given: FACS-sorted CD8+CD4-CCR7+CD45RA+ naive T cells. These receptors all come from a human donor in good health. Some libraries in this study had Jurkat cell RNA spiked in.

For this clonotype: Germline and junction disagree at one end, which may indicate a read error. The CDR3 loop is CASSLGGYGCTF. The CDR3 coding sequence is TGTGCCAGCAGCCTGGGGGGCTATGGCTGCACCTTC. The chain employs TRBV13 and TRBJ1-2, with D perhaps TRBD1 (6 bases). From germline, CDR1 is PRHDT and CDR2 FYEKMQ (reference sequence). The CDR3 has 12 amino acids. Variable domain in full (rest from reference TRBV13 and TRBJ1-2): AAGVIQSPRHLIKEKRETATLKCYPIPRHDTVYWYQQGPGQDPQFLISFYEKMQSDKGSIPDRFSAQQFSDYHSELNMSSLELGDSALYFCASSLGGYGCTFGSGTRLTVV.

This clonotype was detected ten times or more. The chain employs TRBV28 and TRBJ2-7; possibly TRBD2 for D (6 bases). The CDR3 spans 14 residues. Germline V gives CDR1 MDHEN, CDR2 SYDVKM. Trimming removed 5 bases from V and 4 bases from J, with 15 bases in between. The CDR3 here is CASSLITGGYEQYF. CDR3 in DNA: TGTGCCAGCAGTCTAATCACCGGAGGGTACGAGCAGTACTTC. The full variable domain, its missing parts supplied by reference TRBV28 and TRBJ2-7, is DVKVTQSSRYLVKRTGEKVFLECVQDMDHENMFWYRQDPGLGLRLIYFSYDVKMKEKGDIPEGYSVSREKKERFSLILESASTNQTSMYLCASSLITGGYEQYFGPGTRLTVT.

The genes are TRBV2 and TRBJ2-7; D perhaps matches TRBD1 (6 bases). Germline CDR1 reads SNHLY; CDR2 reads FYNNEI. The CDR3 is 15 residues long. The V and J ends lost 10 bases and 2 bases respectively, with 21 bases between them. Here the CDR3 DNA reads TGTGCCACCTTAGAAAAGACAGGCCGGCCCTACGAGCAGTACTTC. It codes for CATLEKTGRPYEQYF. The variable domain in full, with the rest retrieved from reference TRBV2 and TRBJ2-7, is EPEVTQTPSHQVTQMGQEVILRCVPISNHLYFYWYRQILGQKVEFLVSFYNNEISEKSEIFDDQFSVERPDGSNFTLKIRSTKLEDSAMYFCATLEKTGRPYEQYFGPGTRLTVT.

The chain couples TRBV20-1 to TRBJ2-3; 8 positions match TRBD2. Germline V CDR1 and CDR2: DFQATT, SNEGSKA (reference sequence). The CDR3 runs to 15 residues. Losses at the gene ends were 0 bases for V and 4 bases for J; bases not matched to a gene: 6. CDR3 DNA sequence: TGCAGTGCTAGAGACAAGCGGGAGTTGGCAGATACGCAGTATTTT. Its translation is CSARDKRELADTQYF.

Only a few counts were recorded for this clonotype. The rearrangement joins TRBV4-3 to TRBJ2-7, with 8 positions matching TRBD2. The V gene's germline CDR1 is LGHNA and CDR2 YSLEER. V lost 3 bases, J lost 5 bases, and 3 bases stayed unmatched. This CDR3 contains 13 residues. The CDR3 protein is CASSQVLADEQYF. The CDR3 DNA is TGCGCCAGCAGCCAGGTACTAGCGGACGAGCAGTACTTC.

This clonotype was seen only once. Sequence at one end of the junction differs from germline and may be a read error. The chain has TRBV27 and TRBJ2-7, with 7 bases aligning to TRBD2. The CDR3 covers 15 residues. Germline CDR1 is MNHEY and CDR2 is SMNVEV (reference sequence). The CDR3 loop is CACSLVGRGLYEQYF. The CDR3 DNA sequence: TGTGCCTGCAGTTTAGTGGGGAGGGGTCTTTACGAGCAGTACTTC.

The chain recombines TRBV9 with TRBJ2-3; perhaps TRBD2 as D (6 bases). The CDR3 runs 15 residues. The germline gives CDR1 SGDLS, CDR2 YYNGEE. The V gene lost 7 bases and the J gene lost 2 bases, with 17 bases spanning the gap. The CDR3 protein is CASCAQRAYTDTQYF. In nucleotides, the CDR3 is TGTGCCAGCTGCGCCCAGCGGGCCTACACAGATACGCAGTATTTT.

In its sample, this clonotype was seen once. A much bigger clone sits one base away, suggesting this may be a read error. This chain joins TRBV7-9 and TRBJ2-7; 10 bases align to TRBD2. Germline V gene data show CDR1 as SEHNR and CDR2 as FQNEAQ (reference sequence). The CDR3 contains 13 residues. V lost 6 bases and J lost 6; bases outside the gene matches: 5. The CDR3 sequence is CASRASGRREQYF. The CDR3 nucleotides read TGTGCCAGCAGAGCTAGCGGGAGACGCGAGCAGTACTTC.

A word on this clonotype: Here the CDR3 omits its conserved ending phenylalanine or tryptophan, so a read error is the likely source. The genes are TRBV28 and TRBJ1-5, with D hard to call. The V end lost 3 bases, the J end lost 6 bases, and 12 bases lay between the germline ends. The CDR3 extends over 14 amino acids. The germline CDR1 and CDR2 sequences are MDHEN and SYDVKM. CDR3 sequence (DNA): TGTGCCAGCAGTTTCTTGGGGAACGGTCAGCCCCAGCATCTT. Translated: CASSFLGNGQPQHL.

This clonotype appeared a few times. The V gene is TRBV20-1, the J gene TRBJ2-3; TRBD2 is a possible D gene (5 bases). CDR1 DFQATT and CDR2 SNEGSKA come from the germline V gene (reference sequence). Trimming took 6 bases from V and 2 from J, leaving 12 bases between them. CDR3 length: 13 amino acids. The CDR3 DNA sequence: TGCAGTGCAATTTGGAGGTACACAGATACGCAGTATTTT. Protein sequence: CSAIWRYTDTQYF.

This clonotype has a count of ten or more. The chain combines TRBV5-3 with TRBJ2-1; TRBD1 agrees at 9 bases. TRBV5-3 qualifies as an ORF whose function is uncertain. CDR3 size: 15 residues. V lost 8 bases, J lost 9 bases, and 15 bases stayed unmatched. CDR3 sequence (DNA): TGTGCCAGCTCTCCGGGACAGGGAGACTATGCTGAGCAGTTCTTC. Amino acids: CASSPGQGDYAEQFF.

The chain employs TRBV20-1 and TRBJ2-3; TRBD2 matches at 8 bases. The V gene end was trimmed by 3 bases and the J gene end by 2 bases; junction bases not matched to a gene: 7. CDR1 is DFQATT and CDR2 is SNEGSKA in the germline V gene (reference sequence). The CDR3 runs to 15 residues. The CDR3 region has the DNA TGCAGTGCTAGCCCGCAGCGGGAGAACACAGATACGCAGTATTTT. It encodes CSASPQRENTDTQYF.

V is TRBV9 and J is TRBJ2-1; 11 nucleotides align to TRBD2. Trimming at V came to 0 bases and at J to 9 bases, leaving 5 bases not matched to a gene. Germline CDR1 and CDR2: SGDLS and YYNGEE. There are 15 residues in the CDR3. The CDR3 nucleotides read TGTGCCAGCAGCGTAGCGCCTAGCGGGAGGACTGAGCAGTTCTTC. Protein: CASSVAPSGRTEQFF.

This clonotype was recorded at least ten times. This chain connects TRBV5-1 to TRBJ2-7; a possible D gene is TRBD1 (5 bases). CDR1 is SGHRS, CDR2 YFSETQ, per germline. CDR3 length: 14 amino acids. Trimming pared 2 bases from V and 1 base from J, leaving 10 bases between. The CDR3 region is CASSFSGISYEQYF. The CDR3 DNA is TGCGCCAGCAGCTTCTCAGGGATATCCTACGAGCAGTACTTC.

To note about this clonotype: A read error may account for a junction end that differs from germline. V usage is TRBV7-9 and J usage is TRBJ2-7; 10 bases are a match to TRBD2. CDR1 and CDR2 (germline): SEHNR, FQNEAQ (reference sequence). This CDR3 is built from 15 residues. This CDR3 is CVSSVPQGLAAEQYF. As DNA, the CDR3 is TGTGTCAGCAGCGTCCCCCAAGGACTAGCGGCCGAGCAGTACTTC.

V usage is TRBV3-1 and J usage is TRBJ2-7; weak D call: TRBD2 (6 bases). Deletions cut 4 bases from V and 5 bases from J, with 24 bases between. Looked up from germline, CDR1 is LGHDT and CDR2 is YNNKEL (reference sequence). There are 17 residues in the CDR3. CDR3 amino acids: CASSRSWGVLPGDEQYF. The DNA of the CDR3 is TGTGCCAGCAGCCGTAGCTGGGGGGTCCTCCCGGGGGACGAGCAGTACTTC.

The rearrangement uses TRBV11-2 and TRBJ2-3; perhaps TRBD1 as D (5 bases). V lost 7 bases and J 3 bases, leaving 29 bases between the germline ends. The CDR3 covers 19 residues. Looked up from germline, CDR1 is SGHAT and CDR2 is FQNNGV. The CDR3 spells CASTSRGSVGVIITDTQYF. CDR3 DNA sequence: TGTGCCAGCACCTCTAGGGGATCGGTCGGAGTTATAATAACAGATACGCAGTATTTT.

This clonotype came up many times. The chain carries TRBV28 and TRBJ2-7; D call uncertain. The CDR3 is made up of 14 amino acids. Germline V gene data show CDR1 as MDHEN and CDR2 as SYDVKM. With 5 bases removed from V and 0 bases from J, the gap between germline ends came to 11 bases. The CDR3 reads CASSTRRASYEQYF. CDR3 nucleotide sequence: TGTGCCAGCAGTACCCGACGGGCCTCCTACGAGCAGTACTTC.

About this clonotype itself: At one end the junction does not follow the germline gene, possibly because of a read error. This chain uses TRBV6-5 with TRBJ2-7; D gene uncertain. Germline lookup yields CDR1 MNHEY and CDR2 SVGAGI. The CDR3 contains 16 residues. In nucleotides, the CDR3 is TGTGCCAGCAGTTACTCGATCGGCAGCAACTCCTTCGAGCAGTACTTC. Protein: CASSYSIGSNSFEQYF.

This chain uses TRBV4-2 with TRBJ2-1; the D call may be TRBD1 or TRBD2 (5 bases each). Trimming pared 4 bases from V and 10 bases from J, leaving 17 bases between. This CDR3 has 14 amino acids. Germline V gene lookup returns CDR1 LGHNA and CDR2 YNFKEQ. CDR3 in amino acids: CASSREMGWGEQFF. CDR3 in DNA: TGTGCCAGCAGCCGCGAGATGGGGTGGGGGGAGCAGTTCTTC.

DNA of the CDR3: TGTGCCACAACAACGAGATCTGGGGCCAACGTCCTGACTTTC. Translating gives CATTTRSGANVLTF. V and J are TRBV28 and TRBJ2-6; the D is unclear. V dropped 10 bases and J dropped 1 base, with 11 bases sitting between them. The CDR3 totals 14 residues. Germline CDR1 and CDR2: MDHEN and SYDVKM.

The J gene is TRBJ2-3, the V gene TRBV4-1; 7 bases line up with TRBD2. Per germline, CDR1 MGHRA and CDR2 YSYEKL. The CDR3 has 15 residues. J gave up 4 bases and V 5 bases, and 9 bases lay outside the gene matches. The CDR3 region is CASSYAGGSADTQYF. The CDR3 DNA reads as TGCGCCAGCAGCTATGCGGGCGGGAGCGCAGATACGCAGTATTTT.

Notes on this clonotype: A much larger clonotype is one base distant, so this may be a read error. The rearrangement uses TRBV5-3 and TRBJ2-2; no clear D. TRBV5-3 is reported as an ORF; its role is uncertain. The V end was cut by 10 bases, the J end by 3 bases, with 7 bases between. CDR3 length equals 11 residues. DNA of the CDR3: TGTGCCGGCAGTCACACCGGGGAGCTGTTTTTT. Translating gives CAGSHTGELFF.

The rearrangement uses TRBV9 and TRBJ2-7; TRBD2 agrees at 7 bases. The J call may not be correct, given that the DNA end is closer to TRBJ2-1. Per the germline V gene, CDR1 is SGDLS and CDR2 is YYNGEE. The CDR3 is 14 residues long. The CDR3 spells CASSVGIAGVEQFF. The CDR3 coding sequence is TGTGCCAGCAGCGTAGGGATAGCGGGTGTTGAGCAGTTCTTC.